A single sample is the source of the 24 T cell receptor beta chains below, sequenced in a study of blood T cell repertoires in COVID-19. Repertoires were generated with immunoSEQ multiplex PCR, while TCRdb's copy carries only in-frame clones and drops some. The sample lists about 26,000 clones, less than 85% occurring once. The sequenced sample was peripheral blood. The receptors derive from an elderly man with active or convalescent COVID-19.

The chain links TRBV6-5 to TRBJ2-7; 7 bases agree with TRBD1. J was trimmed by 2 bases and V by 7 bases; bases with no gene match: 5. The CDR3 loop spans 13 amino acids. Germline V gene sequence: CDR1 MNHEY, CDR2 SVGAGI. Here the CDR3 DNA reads TGTGCCAGCACAAAAGGGACAGCCTACGAGCAGTACTTC. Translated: CASTKGTAYEQYF.

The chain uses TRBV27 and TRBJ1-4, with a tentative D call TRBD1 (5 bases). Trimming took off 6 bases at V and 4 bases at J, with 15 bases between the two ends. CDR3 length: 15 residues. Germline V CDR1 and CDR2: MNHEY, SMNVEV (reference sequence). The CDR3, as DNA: TGTGCCAGCAGCGCTACGGGGGGAAATAATGAAAAACTGTTTTTT. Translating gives CASSATGGNNEKLFF.

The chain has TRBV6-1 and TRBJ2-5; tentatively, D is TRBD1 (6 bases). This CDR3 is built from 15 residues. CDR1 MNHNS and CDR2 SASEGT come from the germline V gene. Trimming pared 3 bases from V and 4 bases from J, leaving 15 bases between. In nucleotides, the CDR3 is TGTGCCAGCAGTGATAGGTCCAGGGGCGGAGAGACCCAGTACTTC. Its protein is CASSDRSRGGETQYF.

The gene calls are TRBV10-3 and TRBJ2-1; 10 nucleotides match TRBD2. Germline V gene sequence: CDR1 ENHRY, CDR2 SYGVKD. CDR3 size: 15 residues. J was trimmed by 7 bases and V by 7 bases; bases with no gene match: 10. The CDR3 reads CAIIQQRGGMNEQFF. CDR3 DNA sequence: TGTGCCATCATTCAACAGCGGGGGGGCATGAATGAGCAGTTCTTC.

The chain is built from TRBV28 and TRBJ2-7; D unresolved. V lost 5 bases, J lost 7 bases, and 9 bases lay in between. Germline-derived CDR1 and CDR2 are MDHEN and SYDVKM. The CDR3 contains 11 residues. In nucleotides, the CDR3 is TGTGCCAGCAGTCGGTTTGTTGAGCAGTACTTC. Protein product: CASSRFVEQYF.

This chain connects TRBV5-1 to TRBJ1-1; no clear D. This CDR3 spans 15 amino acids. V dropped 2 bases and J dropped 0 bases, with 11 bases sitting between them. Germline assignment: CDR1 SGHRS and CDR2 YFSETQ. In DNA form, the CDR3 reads TGCGCCAGCAGCTTTGTCGGGAAAATGAACACTGAAGCTTTCTTT. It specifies CASSFVGKMNTEAFF.

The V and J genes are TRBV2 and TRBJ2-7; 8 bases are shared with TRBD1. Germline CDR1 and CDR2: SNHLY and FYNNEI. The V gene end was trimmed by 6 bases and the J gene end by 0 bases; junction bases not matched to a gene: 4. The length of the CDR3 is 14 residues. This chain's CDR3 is CASRNGQGSYEQYF. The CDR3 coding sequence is TGTGCCAGCAGGAATGGACAGGGCTCCTACGAGCAGTACTTC.

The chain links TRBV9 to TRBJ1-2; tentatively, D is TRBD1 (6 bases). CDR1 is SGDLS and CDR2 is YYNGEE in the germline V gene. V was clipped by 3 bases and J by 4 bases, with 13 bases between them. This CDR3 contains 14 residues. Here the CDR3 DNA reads TGTGCCAGCAGCGCAGGGGAGGGACCCTATGGCTACACCTTC. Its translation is CASSAGEGPYGYTF.

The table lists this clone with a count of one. The CDR3 loop is CASTLSGSPGELFF. The CDR3 coding sequence is TGTGCCAGTACCTTAAGCGGGTCGCCCGGGGAGCTGTTTTTT. J is TRBJ2-2 and V is TRBV19; D might be TRBD2 (6 bases). The CDR3 contains 14 residues. The V gene lost 7 bases and the J gene lost 6 bases, with 15 bases spanning the gap. CDR1 is LNHDA, CDR2 SQIVND, per germline (reference sequence).

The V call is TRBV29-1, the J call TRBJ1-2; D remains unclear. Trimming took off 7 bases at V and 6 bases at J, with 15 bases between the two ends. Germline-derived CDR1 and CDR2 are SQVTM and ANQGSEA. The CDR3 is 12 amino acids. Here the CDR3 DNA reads TGCAGCGCCGGGAGGGATGGCCATGGCTACACCTTC. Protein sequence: CSAGRDGHGYTF.

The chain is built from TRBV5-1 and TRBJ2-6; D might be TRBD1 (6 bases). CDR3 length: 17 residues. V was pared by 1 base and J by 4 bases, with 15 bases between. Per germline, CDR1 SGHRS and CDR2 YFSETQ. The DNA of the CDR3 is TGCGCCAGCAGCTTGCAACCAGGGGATTCCGGGGCCAACGTCCTGACTTTC. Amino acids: CASSLQPGDSGANVLTF.

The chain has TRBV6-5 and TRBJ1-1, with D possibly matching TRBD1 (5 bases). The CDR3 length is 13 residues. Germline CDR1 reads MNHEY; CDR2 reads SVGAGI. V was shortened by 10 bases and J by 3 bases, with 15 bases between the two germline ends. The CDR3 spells CATGAVYDTEAFF. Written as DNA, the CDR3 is TGTGCCACTGGGGCAGTTTACGACACTGAAGCTTTCTTT.

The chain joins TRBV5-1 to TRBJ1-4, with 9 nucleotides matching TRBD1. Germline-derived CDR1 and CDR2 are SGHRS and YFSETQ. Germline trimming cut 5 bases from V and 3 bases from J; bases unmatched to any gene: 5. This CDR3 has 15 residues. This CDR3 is CASRDGDRANEKLFF. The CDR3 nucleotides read TGCGCCAGCAGGGACGGGGACAGGGCTAATGAAAAACTGTTTTTT. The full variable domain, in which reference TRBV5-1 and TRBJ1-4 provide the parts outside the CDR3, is KAGVTQTPRYLIKTRGQQVTLSCSPISGHRSVSWYQQTPGQGLQFLFEYFSETQRNKGNFPGRFSGRQFSNSRSEMNVSTLELGDSALYLCASRDGDRANEKLFFGSGTQLSVL.

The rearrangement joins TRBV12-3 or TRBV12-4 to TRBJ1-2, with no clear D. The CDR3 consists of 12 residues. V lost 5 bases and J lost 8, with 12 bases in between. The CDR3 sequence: CASSSSAGGYTF. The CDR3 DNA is TGTGCCAGCAGTAGCTCGGCGGGGGGCTACACCTTC.

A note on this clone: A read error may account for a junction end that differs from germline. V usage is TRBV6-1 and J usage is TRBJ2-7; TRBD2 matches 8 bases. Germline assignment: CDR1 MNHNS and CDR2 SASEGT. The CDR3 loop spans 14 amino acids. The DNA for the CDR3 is TGTGCCAGCGGTGATAGCGGGATGAGCCACGAGCAGTACTTC. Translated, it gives CASGDSGMSHEQYF.

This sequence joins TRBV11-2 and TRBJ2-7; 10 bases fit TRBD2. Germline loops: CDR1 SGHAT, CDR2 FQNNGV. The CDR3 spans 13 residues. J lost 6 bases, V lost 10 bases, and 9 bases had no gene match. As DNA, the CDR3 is TGTGCCACCCGGGCTAGCGGGAGTATCGAGCAGTACTTC. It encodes CATRASGSIEQYF.

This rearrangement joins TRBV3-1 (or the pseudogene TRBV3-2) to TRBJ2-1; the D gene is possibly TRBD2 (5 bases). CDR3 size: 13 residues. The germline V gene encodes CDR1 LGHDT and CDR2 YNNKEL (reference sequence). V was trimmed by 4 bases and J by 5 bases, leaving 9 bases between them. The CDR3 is CASSPTSDNEQFF. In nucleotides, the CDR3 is TGTGCCAGCAGCCCCACTAGTGACAATGAGCAGTTCTTC.

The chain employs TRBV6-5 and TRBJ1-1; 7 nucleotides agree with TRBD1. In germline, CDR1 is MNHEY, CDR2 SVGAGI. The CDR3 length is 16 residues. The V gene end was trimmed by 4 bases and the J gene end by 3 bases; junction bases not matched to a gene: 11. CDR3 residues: CASSSPQTGRHTEAFF. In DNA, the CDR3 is TGTGCCAGCAGTTCCCCCCAGACAGGGAGGCACACTGAAGCTTTCTTT.

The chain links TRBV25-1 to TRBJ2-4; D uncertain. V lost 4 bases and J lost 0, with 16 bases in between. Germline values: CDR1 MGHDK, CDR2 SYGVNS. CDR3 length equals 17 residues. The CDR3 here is CASSGLDTPLAKNIQYF. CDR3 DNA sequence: TGTGCCAGCAGTGGGCTCGACACCCCACTAGCCAAAAACATTCAGTACTTC.

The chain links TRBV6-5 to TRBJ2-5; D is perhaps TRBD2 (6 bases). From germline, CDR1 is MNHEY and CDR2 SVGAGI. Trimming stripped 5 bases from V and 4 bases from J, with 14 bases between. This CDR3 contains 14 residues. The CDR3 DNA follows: TGTGCCAGCAGTCCCCGACTAGACTCAGAGACCCAGTACTTC. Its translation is CASSPRLDSETQYF.

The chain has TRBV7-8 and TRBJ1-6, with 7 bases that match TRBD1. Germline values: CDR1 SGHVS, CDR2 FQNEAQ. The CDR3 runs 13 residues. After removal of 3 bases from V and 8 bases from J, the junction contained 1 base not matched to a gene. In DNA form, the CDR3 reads TGTGCCAGCAGCTTCCAGGGGGATTCACCCCTCCACTTT. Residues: CASSFQGDSPLHF.

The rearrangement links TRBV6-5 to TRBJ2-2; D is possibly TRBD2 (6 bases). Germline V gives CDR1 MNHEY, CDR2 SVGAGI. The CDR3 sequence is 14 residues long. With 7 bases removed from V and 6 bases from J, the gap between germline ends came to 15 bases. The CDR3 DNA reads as TGTGCCAGCAACACGAATGGAGGGCCCGGGGAGCTGTTTTTT. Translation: CASNTNGGPGELFF.

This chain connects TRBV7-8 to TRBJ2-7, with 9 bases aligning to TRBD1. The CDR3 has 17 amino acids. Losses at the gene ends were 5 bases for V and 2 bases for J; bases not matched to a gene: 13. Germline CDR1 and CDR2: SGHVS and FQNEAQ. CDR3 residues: CASSLRVPTGGTYEQYF. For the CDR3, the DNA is TGTGCCAGCAGCCTTAGAGTTCCTACAGGGGGCACCTACGAGCAGTACTTC.

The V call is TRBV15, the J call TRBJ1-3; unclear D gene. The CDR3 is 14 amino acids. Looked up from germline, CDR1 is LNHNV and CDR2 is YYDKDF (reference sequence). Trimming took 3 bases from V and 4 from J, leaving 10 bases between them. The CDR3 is CATSSFGFGNTIYF. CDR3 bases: TGTGCCACCAGCAGTTTCGGTTTCGGAAACACCATATATTTT. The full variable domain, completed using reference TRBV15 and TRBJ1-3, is DAMVIQNPRYQVTQFGKPVTLSCSQTLNHNVMYWYQQKSSQAPKLLFHYYDKDFNNEADTPDNFQSRRPNTSFCFLDIRSPGLGDTAMYLCATSSFGFGNTIYFGEGSWLTVV.